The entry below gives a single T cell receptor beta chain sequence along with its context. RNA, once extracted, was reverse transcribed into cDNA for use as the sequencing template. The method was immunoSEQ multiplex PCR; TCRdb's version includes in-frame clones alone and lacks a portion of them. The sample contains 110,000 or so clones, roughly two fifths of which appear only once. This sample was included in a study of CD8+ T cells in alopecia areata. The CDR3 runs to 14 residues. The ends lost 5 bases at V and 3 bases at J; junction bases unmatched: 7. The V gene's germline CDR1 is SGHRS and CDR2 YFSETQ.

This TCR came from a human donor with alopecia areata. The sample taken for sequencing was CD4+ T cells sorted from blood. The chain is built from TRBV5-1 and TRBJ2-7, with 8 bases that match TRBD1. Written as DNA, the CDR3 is TGCGCCAGCAGGGGCTTAGACAGGGGCTACGAGCAGTACTTC. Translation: CASRGLDRGYEQYF.